This passage covers 24 T cell receptor beta chains from one sample sequenced in a study of shared clonotypes between healthy human individuals (dated by TCRdb to the early 2020s). Library preparation used the immunoSEQ multiplex PCR assay. Here the immuneACCESS table is served through TCRdb, limited to in-frame sequences with V and J called. Missing clones are a known gap in these copies; in checked studies unresolved V genes cover under half, and the rest lacks a known reason. This sample holds more than 850,000 clones; about four fifths were observed only once. The ten most abundant clones make up approximately 0.5% of the sample. The specimen was memory CD4+ T cells from PBMCs. This specimen's cell subset or site label, per the study, means: CD45RA-negative fraction. These TCRs come from a young man in good health. Some clones in this sample may be carry-over from other donors' samples.

The V and J genes are TRBV9 and TRBJ2-3; 7 positions agree with TRBD2. After removal of 3 bases from V and 4 bases from J, the junction contained 11 bases not matched to a gene. There are 16 residues in the CDR3. Per the germline V gene, CDR1 is SGDLS and CDR2 is YYNGEE. The CDR3 loop is CASSGLRRGGADTQYF. For the CDR3, the DNA is TGTGCCAGCAGCGGCCTTCGGCGGGGAGGGGCAGATACGCAGTATTTT.

A note on this clone: At the DNA level, this CDR3 is encoded by other sequences in the same sample as well. The chain carries TRBV18 and TRBJ2-7, with TRBD1 matching over 7 bases. Germline CDR1 and CDR2: KGHSH and LQKENI. The CDR3 contains 13 residues. The ends lost 0 bases at V and 4 bases at J; junction bases unmatched: 0. The DNA of the CDR3 is TGTGCCAGCTCACCACCGACAGGGTACGAGCAGTACTTC. It translates to CASSPPTGYEQYF.

J is TRBJ2-3 and V is TRBV14; D unclear. This CDR3 has 11 amino acids. Germline assignment: CDR1 SGHDN and CDR2 FVKESK. Between the trimmed V and J ends, which lost 4 bases and 5 bases, there was a span of 4 bases. The CDR3 loop is CASSPGDTQYF. CDR3 sequence (DNA): TGTGCCAGCAGCCCTGGAGATACGCAGTATTTT.

This clone was seen only once. V and J are TRBV9 and TRBJ2-2; D gene ambiguous. The germline V gene encodes CDR1 SGDLS and CDR2 YYNGEE. V lost 0 bases and J 2 bases, leaving 8 bases between the germline ends. The CDR3 length is 15 residues. The CDR3 region is CASSVVSSNTGELFF. For the CDR3, the DNA is TGTGCCAGCAGCGTAGTCTCGTCAAACACCGGGGAGCTGTTTTTT.

The rearrangement uses TRBV4-3 and TRBJ1-2; no reliable D call. This CDR3 has 14 amino acids. Trimming pared 1 base from V and 1 base from J, leaving 7 bases between. Germline CDR1 reads LGHNA; CDR2 reads YSLEER. The CDR3 loop reads CASSQAPNNYGYTF. Written as DNA, the CDR3 is TGCGCCAGCAGCCAAGCGCCCAATAACTATGGCTACACCTTC.

This clone was seen only a few times. The J gene is TRBJ1-4, the V gene TRBV29-1, with 8 bases lining up with TRBD1. Trimming removed 3 bases from V and 8 bases from J; junction bases left unmatched: 5. Looked up from germline, CDR1 is SQVTM and CDR2 is ANQGSEA. There are 13 residues in the CDR3. The CDR3 sequence is CSVDGQGGEKLFF. In DNA, the CDR3 is TGCAGCGTTGACGGACAGGGAGGGGAAAAACTGTTTTTT.

The chain has TRBV18 and TRBJ2-1, with D maybe TRBD2 (11 bases). Germline V gene sequence: CDR1 KGHSH, CDR2 LQKENI. V shed 2 bases and J shed 8 bases, with 19 bases lying between them. CDR3 length: 16 residues. The DNA for the CDR3 is TGTGCCAGCTCACCAGCGACTAGCGGGACAGGGGATGAGCAGTTCTTC. Its translation is CASSPATSGTGDEQFF.

The chain combines TRBV4-1 with TRBJ2-4; 10 positions match TRBD2. The CDR3 contains 16 residues. Germline V gene data show CDR1 as MGHRA and CDR2 as YSYEKL. The ends lost 4 bases at V and 4 bases at J; junction bases unmatched: 7. The CDR3 loop is CASSPTELAGKNIQYF. The CDR3 bases are TGCGCCAGCAGCCCGACCGAACTAGCGGGAAAAAACATTCAGTACTTC.

This chain connects TRBV30 to TRBJ1-6, with unresolved D. Germline V gene sequence: CDR1 GTSNPN, CDR2 SVGIG (reference sequence). V was shortened by 4 bases and J by 9 bases, with 13 bases between the two germline ends. This CDR3 has 13 amino acids. The CDR3 reads CAWNPEESSPLHF. CDR3 nucleotides: TGTGCCTGGAACCCGGAGGAGAGTTCACCCCTCCACTTT.

For this clone: Given a much more abundant clone one base away, this may be a read error. The sample holds other DNA sequences that translate to the same CDR3. The chain uses TRBV28 and TRBJ1-1, with D unclear. V lost 6 bases to trimming and J lost 0 bases, with 5 bases between them. Germline V CDR1 and CDR2: MDHEN, SYDVKM. The CDR3 totals 12 residues. CDR3 DNA: TGTGCCAGCAGCCTTCTGAACACTGAAGCTTTCTTT. It yields the protein CASSLLNTEAFF.

The chain combines TRBV7-2 with TRBJ2-3; D is uncertain. The CDR3 consists of 15 residues. CDR1 is SGHTA and CDR2 is FQGNSA in the germline V gene. V gave up 1 base and J gave up 0 bases, with 8 bases separating them. CDR3 protein: CASSLGISSTDTQYF. The CDR3 DNA reads TGTGCCAGCAGCTTAGGGATTTCTAGCACAGATACGCAGTATTTT. Variable domain in full (rest from reference TRBV7-2 and TRBJ2-3): GAGVSQSPSNKVTEKGKDVELRCDPISGHTALYWYRQSLGQGLEFLIYFQGNSAPDKSGLPSDRFSAERTGGSVSTLTIQRTQQEDSAVYLCASSLGISSTDTQYFGPGTRLTVL.

This clone was detected ten times or more. The rearrangement uses TRBV11-3 and TRBJ2-3; TRBD2 matches at 10 bases. This CDR3 region has 15 residues. Trimming removed 4 bases from V and 6 bases from J; junction bases left unmatched: 7. Germline CDR1 reads SGHNT; CDR2 reads YENEEA. CDR3 DNA: TGTGCCAGCAGCTCCTCTAGCGGGAGCAGGGATACGCAGTATTTT. Amino acid sequence: CASSSSSGSRDTQYF.

This chain links TRBV19 with TRBJ1-2; the match to TRBD1 covers 8 bases. The junction had 15 bases not matched to a gene; V was cut back by 7 bases and J by 8 bases. Germline CDR1 is LNHDA and CDR2 is SQIVND (reference sequence). CDR3 size: 15 residues. The CDR3 DNA follows: TGTGCCAGTATCCTCCCCGGGACAGGACGGAACGGCTACACCTTC. Translation: CASILPGTGRNGYTF.

The genes are TRBV11-3 and TRBJ2-1, with 7 nucleotides matching TRBD2. Trimming at V came to 5 bases and at J to 6 bases, leaving 13 bases not matched to a gene. Germline V gene sequence: CDR1 SGHNT, CDR2 YENEEA. This CDR3 is 16 amino acids long. The CDR3 DNA sequence: TGTGCCAGCAGCACCCCATGGCGGGAGAGGGGCAATGAGCAGTTCTTC. As protein: CASSTPWRERGNEQFF.

Details on this clone: A far larger clone is one base from this, pointing to a likely read error. The chain links TRBV27 to TRBJ2-1, with 10 bases aligning to TRBD2. In germline, CDR1 is MNHEY, CDR2 SMNVEV (reference sequence). After removal of 3 bases from V and 5 bases from J, the junction contained 4 bases not matched to a gene. CDR3 size: 15 residues. The CDR3 protein is CASSLGLAGDNEQFF. For the CDR3, the DNA is TGTGCCAGCAGTTTGGGGCTAGCGGGAGACAATGAGCAGTTCTTC.

The chain combines TRBV5-6 with TRBJ1-5, with 11 nucleotides matching TRBD1. Germline V lookup: CDR1 SGHDT, CDR2 YYEEEE. J was trimmed by 2 bases and V by 8 bases; bases with no gene match: 9. The CDR3 spans 16 residues. The CDR3 sequence is CARLDRGRVGNQPQHF. The CDR3 bases are TGTGCCAGGTTGGACAGGGGGCGGGTGGGCAATCAGCCCCAGCATTTT.

Of note for this clone: The identical CDR3 is also encoded by other nucleotide sequences in the sample. The V and J genes are TRBV5-1 and TRBJ2-5; possible D gene TRBD2, 6 bases. Looked up from germline, CDR1 is SGHRS and CDR2 is YFSETQ. The CDR3 runs 13 residues. V was trimmed by 2 bases and J by 4 bases, leaving 9 bases between them. CDR3 sequence: CASSLTGGETQYF. In nucleotides, the CDR3 is TGCGCCAGCAGCTTAACCGGGGGAGAGACCCAGTACTTC.

A word on this clone: Other nucleotide sequences from this sample produce the same CDR3. This sequence joins TRBV7-2 and TRBJ2-1; 12 bases align to TRBD2. CDR1 and CDR2 from the germline V gene are SGHTA and FQGNSA. This CDR3 region has 15 residues. V gave up 3 bases and J gave up 5 bases; unmatched junction bases: 2. The CDR3 coding sequence is TGTGCCAGCAGCTTCGGACTAGCGGGAAACAATGAGCAGTTCTTC. This sequence encodes CASSFGLAGNNEQFF.

This clone was seen a few times. The chain recombines TRBV30 with TRBJ1-1; D call uncertain. The CDR3 is 12 amino acids. The V gene lost 2 bases and the J gene lost 11 bases, with 15 bases spanning the gap. The germline V gene encodes CDR1 GTSNPN and CDR2 SVGIG (reference sequence). The CDR3 sequence: CAWSPLRERAFF. CDR3 in DNA: TGTGCCTGGAGTCCCCTTAGAGAGAGGGCTTTCTTT. Complete variable domain (other parts from reference TRBV30 and TRBJ1-1): SQTIHQWPATLVQPVGSPLSLECTVEGTSNPNLYWYRQAAGRGLQLLFYSVGIGQISSEVPQNLSASRPQDRQFILSSKKLLLSDSGFYLCAWSPLRERAFFGQGTRLTVV.

The chain recombines TRBV25-1 with TRBJ2-2; D gene unclear. V lost 2 bases to trimming and J lost 3 bases, with 10 bases between them. The CDR3 is 15 residues long. CDR1 is MGHDK and CDR2 is SYGVNS in the germline V gene. The CDR3 loop is CASSEARPYTGELFF. The CDR3 coding sequence is TGTGCCAGCAGTGAAGCGAGACCCTACACCGGGGAGCTGTTTTTT.

The chain employs TRBV5-6 and TRBJ1-2; the D gene is possibly TRBD1 (5 bases). In germline, CDR1 is SGHDT, CDR2 YYEEEE. V was clipped by 2 bases and J by 1 base, with 12 bases between them. The CDR3 extends over 15 amino acids. CDR3 coding DNA: TGTGCCAGCAGCTTAGGACATCGGTTTAACTATGGCTACACCTTC. Translation gives CASSLGHRFNYGYTF.

A few counts support this clone. The J gene is TRBJ2-1, the V gene TRBV7-2; maybe TRBD2 (6 bases). Germline-derived CDR1 and CDR2 are SGHTA and FQGNSA. V lost 8 bases and J lost 7, with 18 bases in between. The CDR3 has 14 residues. CDR3 DNA sequence: TGTGCCAGCGGCCTTGGGGGGATCCTTAATGAGCAGTTCTTC. Its translation: CASGLGGILNEQFF.

This rearrangement joins TRBV5-6 to TRBJ1-4; D is ambiguous. The V and J ends lost 2 bases and 5 bases respectively, with 16 bases between them. The CDR3 consists of 16 residues. The V gene's germline CDR1 is SGHDT and CDR2 YYEEEE. CDR3 DNA: TGTGCCAGCAGCTTCTCGATTCGCGTGGGAAATGAAAAACTGTTTTTT. Its protein is CASSFSIRVGNEKLFF.

V gene TRBV7-9 combines with J gene TRBJ2-3, with 10 bases matching TRBD1. Unmatched junction bases numbered 8, after V lost 10 bases and J lost 1 base. CDR3 length: 15 amino acids. Germline lookup yields CDR1 SEHNR and CDR2 FQNEAQ (reference sequence). This CDR3 reads CATKSGTGGTDTQYF. The CDR3 DNA is TGTGCCACCAAGTCCGGGACAGGGGGCACAGATACGCAGTATTTT.